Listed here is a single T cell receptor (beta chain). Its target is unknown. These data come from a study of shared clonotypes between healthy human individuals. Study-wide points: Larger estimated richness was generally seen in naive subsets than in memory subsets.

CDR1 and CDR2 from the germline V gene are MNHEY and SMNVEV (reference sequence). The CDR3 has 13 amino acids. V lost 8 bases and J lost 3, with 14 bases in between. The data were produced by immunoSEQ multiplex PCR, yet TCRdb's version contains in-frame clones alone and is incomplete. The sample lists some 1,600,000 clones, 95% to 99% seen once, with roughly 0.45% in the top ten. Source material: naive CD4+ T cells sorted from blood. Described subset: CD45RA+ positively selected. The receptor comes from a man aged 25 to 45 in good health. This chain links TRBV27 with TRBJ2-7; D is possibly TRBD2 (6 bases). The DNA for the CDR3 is TGTGCCAGCGGCTTTCGGGGGAACTACGAGCAGTACTTC. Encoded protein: CASGFRGNYEQYF.